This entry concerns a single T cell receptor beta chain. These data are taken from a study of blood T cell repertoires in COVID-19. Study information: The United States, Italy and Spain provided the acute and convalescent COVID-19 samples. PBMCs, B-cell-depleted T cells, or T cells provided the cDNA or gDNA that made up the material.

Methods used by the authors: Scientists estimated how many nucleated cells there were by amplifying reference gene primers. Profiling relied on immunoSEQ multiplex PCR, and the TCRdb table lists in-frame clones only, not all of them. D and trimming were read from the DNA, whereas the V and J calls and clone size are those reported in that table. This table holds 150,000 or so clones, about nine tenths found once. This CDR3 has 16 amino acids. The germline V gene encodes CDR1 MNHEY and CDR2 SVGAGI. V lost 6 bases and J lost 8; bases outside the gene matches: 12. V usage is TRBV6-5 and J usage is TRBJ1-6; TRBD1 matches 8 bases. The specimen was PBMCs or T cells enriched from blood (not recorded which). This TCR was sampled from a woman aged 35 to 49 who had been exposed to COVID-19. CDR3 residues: CASRYGTGIVDSPLHF. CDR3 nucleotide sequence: TGTGCCAGCAGATACGGGACAGGAATTGTCGATTCACCCCTCCACTTT.